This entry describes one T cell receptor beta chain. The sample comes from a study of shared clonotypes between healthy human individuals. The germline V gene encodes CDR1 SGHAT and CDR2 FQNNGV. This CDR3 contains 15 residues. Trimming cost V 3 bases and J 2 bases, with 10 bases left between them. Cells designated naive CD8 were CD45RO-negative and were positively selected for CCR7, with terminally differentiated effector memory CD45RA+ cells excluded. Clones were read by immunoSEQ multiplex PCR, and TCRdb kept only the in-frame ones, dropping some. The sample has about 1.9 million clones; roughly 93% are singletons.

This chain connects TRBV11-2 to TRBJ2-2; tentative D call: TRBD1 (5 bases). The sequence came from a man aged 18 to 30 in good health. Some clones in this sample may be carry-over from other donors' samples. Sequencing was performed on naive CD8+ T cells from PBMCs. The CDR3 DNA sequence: TGTGCCAGCAGCTTGAGTAGGGGAAACACCGGGGAGCTGTTTTTT. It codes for CASSLSRGNTGELFF.